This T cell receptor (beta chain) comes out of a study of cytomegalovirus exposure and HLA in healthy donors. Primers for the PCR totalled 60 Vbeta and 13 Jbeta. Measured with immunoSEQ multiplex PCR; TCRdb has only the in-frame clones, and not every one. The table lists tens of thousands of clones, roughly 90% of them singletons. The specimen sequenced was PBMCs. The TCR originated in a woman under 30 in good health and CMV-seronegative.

The CDR3 spells CAWDRDRGYGYTF. CDR3 coding DNA: TGTGCCTGGGACCGGGACAGGGGCTATGGCTACACCTTC. The chain has TRBV30 and TRBJ1-2; 10 bases match TRBD1. Germline CDR1 and CDR2: GTSNPN and SVGIG (reference sequence). CDR3 size: 13 residues. V dropped 5 bases and J dropped 4; count of bases not matched to a gene: 4.